This record concerns one T cell receptor (beta chain) sequence. Its antigen is still unknown. J lost 6 bases, V lost 5 bases, and 11 bases had no gene match. Germline V gives CDR1 MNHNS, CDR2 SASEGT. CDR3 length: 15 amino acids. Method: immunoSEQ multiplex PCR; TCRdb's copy keeps in-frame clones and lacks some. The sample records hundreds of thousands of clones, 73% being singletons. This entry belongs to a study of shared clonotypes between healthy human individuals. Study details: Each donor contributed plates that comprised three CD4 naive, three CD4 memory, two CD8 naive and one CD8 memory.

Study-wide results and caveats: Rarefaction showed that sequencing of sorted subsets was incomplete (despite large depth).

A CD45RA-negative memory subset and a CD45RA+ naive subset were separated from the CD4+ cells. Sequenced sample: memory CD4+ T cells sorted from blood. Noted subset: CD45RA-negative fraction. The chain couples TRBV6-1 to TRBJ2-7, with 9 bases aligning to TRBD1. The sequence derives from a woman under 40 in good health. The CDR3 reads CASSLSGTGSGEQYF. CDR3 DNA sequence: TGTGCCAGCAGTTTATCCGGGACAGGGTCCGGCGAGCAGTACTTC.